These T cell receptor beta chains were read from a single sample in a study of blood T cells in healthy people across ages. TCRdb passed the 5' RACE reads through MiXCR, listing each CDR3 protein once. The sample includes some 900,000 distinct CDR3 sequences, around 49% of them seen just once. Sample: blood. These receptors were taken from a man aged 25-40 years in good health. The CDR3 runs from the conserved cysteine through the conserved F or W. D genes are given only for firm matches. Clone size appears in some rows only: once, few, many, or a class for an expanded clone.

.,.,TRBJ2-1,TRBV6-2/TRBV6-3,CASGYSSLGLNYYNEQFF,TGTGCCAGCGGTTACTCATCCTTAGGCTTAAACTATTACAATGAGCAGTTCTTC
.,TRBD1,TRBJ2-4,TRBV2,CASSETGVENIQYF,TGTGCCAGCAGTGAGACAGGGGTCGAGAACATTCAGTACTTC
.,.,TRBJ2-4,TRBV12-3/TRBV12-4,CASSSTGAKNIQYF,TGTGCCAGCAGTTCCACAGGGGCCAAAAACATTCAGTACTTC
.,TRBD1,TRBJ2-7,TRBV4-1,CASSQEARTGAYEQYF,TGCGCCAGCAGCCAAGAAGCCAGGACAGGGGCTTACGAGCAGTACTTC
.,.,TRBJ2-1,TRBV12-3/TRBV12-4,CASRNSYYNEQFF,TGTGCCAGCAGGAACAGTTACTACAATGAGCAGTTCTTC
.,.,TRBJ2-3,TRBV7-2,CASLPGSSDTQYF,TGTGCCAGCTTACCAGGGAGTTCAGATACGCAGTATTTT
.,.,TRBJ2-3,TRBV9,CPSSVEAHTQYF,TGTCCCAGCAGCGTAGAAGCCCATACGCAGTATTTT
.,.,TRBJ1-2,TRBV20-1,CSASSGLSNYGYTF,TGCAGTGCTAGTAGCGGATTAAGTAACTATGGCTACACCTTC
.,TRBD2,TRBJ2-4,TRBV29-1,CSVDTTSGGANQYF,TGCAGCGTTGATACCACTAGCGGTGGGGCCAATCAGTACTTC
few,TRBD2,TRBJ2-3,TRBV4-1,CASSQDQASGMTDTQYF,TGCGCCAGCAGCCAAGATCAGGCTAGCGGGATGACAGATACGCAGTATTTT